These 14 T cell receptor beta chains came from one sample sequenced in a study of TIL therapy for anti-PD-1-resistant metastatic lung cancer. Indicated time point: pre-treatment sample, taken before nivolumab and TIL therapy. The libraries were made with immunoSEQ v3. Sequencing was performed with immunoSEQ multiplex PCR; in TCRdb, only in-frame clones are kept and a portion is missing. The repertoire holds around 33,000 clones, with around two thirds as singletons. The material was blood, obtained at baseline. Every receptor here comes from a woman aged 30 to 85 with non-small cell lung cancer.

J is TRBJ2-3 and V is TRBV2, with D hard to call. Germline values: CDR1 SNHLY, CDR2 FYNNEI. The ends were cut back, 3 bases at V and 4 bases at J, with 8 bases in the middle. This CDR3 contains 13 residues. This chain's CDR3 is CASSDVGADTQYF. The CDR3, as DNA: TGTGCCAGCAGTGATGTGGGTGCAGATACGCAGTATTTT.

The chain joins TRBV11-3 to TRBJ2-1; tentatively, D is TRBD2 (6 bases). The CDR3 extends over 14 amino acids. V lost 5 bases to trimming and J lost 3 bases, with 11 bases between them. In germline, CDR1 is SGHNT, CDR2 YENEEA. CDR3 sequence: CASSPTGGYNEQFF. The CDR3 coding sequence is TGTGCCAGCAGCCCTACCGGGGGCTACAATGAGCAGTTCTTC.

V gene TRBV5-6 combines with J gene TRBJ2-1; 8 bases fit TRBD2. The V and J ends lost 0 bases and 7 bases, in that order; junction bases with no gene match: 6. The CDR3 has 15 amino acids. Germline CDR1 reads SGHDT; CDR2 reads YYEEEE. The CDR3 DNA sequence: TGTGCCAGCAGCTTGGGAGGGACTAGACAAAATGAGCAGTTCTTC. Its translation is CASSLGGTRQNEQFF.

This clone was counted only a few times. V and J are TRBV6-1 and TRBJ1-1, with D possibly matching TRBD1 (5 bases). The CDR3 loop spans 13 amino acids. Trimming removed 7 bases at V and 1 base at J, with 10 bases between. From germline, CDR1 is MNHNS and CDR2 SASEGT. The CDR3 here is CASNQGANTEAFF. DNA for the CDR3: TGTGCCAGCAACCAGGGCGCGAACACTGAAGCTTTCTTT.

The rearrangement links TRBV28 to TRBJ2-7; 7 positions match TRBD1. There are 12 residues in the CDR3. The germline CDR1 and CDR2 sequences are MDHEN and SYDVKM. With V trimmed by 5 bases and J by 3 bases, 1 base remained unmatched. The CDR3 DNA reads TGTGCCAGCAGTGGGGACAGCTACGAGCAGTACTTC. This encodes CASSGDSYEQYF.

This chain links TRBV18 with TRBJ2-7; 11 bases line up with TRBD2. The CDR3 totals 17 residues. CDR1 and CDR2 (germline): KGHSH, LQKENI. Trimming at V came to 3 bases and at J to 0 bases, leaving 7 bases not matched to a gene. The CDR3 region has the DNA TGTGCCAGCTCACCCGTCCGGGGACTAGCGGACTCCTACGAGCAGTACTTC. Residues: CASSPVRGLADSYEQYF.

The chain employs TRBV11-2 and TRBJ1-3; D unclear. In germline, CDR1 is SGHAT, CDR2 FQNNGV. Deletions cut 4 bases from V and 4 bases from J, with 5 bases between. This CDR3 region has 12 residues. In DNA form, the CDR3 reads TGTGCCAGCAGCTCGGGGGGAAACACCATATATTTT. It translates to CASSSGGNTIYF. Full variable domain (missing parts from reference TRBV11-2 and TRBJ1-3): EAGVAQSPRYKIIEKRQSVAFWCNPISGHATLYWYQQILGQGPKLLIQFQNNGVVDDSQLPKDRFSAERLKGVDSTLKIQPAKLEDSAVYLCASSSGGNTIYFGEGSWLTVV.

This clone was observed a few times. This chain uses TRBV4-1 with TRBJ2-3; either TRBD1 or TRBD2 may fit D (7 bases each). The CDR3 has 17 amino acids. The ends were cut back, 6 bases at V and 5 bases at J, with 24 bases in the middle. CDR1 and CDR2 (germline): MGHRA, YSYEKL. The chain's CDR3 is CASRKQGSGDLRDTQYF. The CDR3 nucleotides read TGCGCCAGCAGAAAACAGGGGAGCGGGGATCTTAGAGATACGCAGTATTTT.

The chain has TRBV5-1 and TRBJ1-1; D gene ambiguous. From germline, CDR1 is SGHRS and CDR2 YFSETQ. The V gene lost 2 bases and the J gene lost 6 bases, with 14 bases spanning the gap. This CDR3 has 14 residues. The CDR3 DNA reads TGCGCCAGCAGCTTAAGTGCGTTGGCCGCTGAAGCTTTCTTT. This encodes CASSLSALAAEAFF.

This clone is medium-sized by share. The chain combines TRBV30 with TRBJ1-2, with D possibly being TRBD1 (6 bases). V was clipped by 5 bases and J by 0 bases, with 10 bases between them. CDR3 length: 13 amino acids. Germline V gene lookup returns CDR1 GTSNPN and CDR2 SVGIG (reference sequence). In nucleotides, the CDR3 is TGTGCCTGGGGTAGGGACACTAACTATGGCTACACCTTC. Protein: CAWGRDTNYGYTF. Using reference TRBV30 and TRBJ1-2 for the parts outside the CDR3, the full variable domain is SQTIHQWPATLVQPVGSPLSLECTVEGTSNPNLYWYRQAAGRGLQLLFYSVGIGQISSEVPQNLSASRPQDRQFILSSKKLLLSDSGFYLCAWGRDTNYGYTFGSGTRLTVV.

The chain employs TRBV10-2 and TRBJ2-3; 7 bases map to TRBD1. This CDR3 contains 12 residues. Per the germline V gene, CDR1 is WSHSY and CDR2 is SAAADI. With V trimmed by 7 bases and J by 4 bases, 2 bases remained unmatched. The CDR3: CASIGGADTQYF. CDR3 in DNA: TGCGCCAGCATAGGGGGCGCAGATACGCAGTATTTT.

This clone was found a few times. The chain links TRBV4-1 to TRBJ2-3; no reliable D call. Germline V gene sequence: CDR1 MGHRA, CDR2 YSYEKL. There are 16 residues in the CDR3. V gave up 1 base and J gave up 2 bases, with 13 bases separating them. Written as DNA, the CDR3 is TGCGCCAGCAGCCAAGTGGATCTAGTTTCCACAGATACGCAGTATTTT. This encodes CASSQVDLVSTDTQYF.

The CDR3 nucleotides are TGTGCCAGCAGTGAATATCATAGCAATCAGCCCCAGCATTTT. Amino acids: CASSEYHSNQPQHF. The J gene is TRBJ1-5, the V gene TRBV6-1; no definite D call. V lost 2 bases, J lost 0 bases, and 5 bases lay in between. The CDR3 is 14 residues long. The germline V gene encodes CDR1 MNHNS and CDR2 SASEGT.

This clone was seen a few times. The V gene is TRBV5-6, the J gene TRBJ1-2; 9 bases fit TRBD1. The CDR3 consists of 15 residues. Germline V gene lookup returns CDR1 SGHDT and CDR2 YYEEEE. V shed 1 base, J shed 4 bases, and the junction held 5 bases outside the gene matches. CDR3: CASSLFTGGVYGYTF. In nucleotides, the CDR3 is TGTGCCAGCAGCTTGTTTACAGGGGGCGTCTATGGCTACACCTTC.